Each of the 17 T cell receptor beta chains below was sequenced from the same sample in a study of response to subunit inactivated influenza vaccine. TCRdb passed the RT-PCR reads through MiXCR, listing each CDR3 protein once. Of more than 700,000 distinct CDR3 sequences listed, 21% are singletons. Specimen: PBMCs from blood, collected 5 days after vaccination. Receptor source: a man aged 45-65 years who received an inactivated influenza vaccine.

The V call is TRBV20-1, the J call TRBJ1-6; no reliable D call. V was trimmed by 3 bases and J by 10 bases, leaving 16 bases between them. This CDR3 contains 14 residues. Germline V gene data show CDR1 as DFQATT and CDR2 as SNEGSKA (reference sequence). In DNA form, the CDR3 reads TGCAGTGCTAGCGCCCCGTTGGGGAGCTCACCCCTCCACTTT. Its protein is CSASAPLGSSPLHF.

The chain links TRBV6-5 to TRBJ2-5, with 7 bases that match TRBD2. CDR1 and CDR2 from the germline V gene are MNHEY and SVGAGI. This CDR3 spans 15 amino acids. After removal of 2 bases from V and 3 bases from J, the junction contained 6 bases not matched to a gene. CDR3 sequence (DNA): TGTGCCAGCAGTTACACGTTCGGGGGGAAAGAGACCCAGTACTTC. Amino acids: CASSYTFGGKETQYF.

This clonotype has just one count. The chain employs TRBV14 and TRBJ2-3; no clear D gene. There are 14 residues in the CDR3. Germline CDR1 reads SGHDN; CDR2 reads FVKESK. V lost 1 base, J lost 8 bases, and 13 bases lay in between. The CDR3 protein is CASSQVLPGGTQYF. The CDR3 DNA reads TGTGCCAGCAGCCAAGTCCTTCCTGGTGGTACGCAGTATTTT.

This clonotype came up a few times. The CDR3, as DNA: TGTGCCACCTTCCAGGGATTGAACACTGAAGCTTTCTTT. This translates into CATFQGLNTEAFF. The chain carries TRBV10-3 and TRBJ1-1; TRBD1 is a possible D gene (5 bases). V gave up 10 bases and J gave up 0 bases, with 12 bases separating them. The CDR3 has 13 amino acids. CDR1 is ENHRY, CDR2 SYGVKD, per germline.

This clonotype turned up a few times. CDR3 residues: CASSLQGYADTQYF. CDR3 sequence (DNA): TGCGCCAGCAGCCTCCAGGGGTACGCAGATACGCAGTATTTT. The V and J genes are TRBV4-1 and TRBJ2-3, with D possibly being TRBD1 (6 bases). Germline values: CDR1 MGHRA, CDR2 YSYEKL. V was cut by 4 bases and J by 4 bases, with 12 bases left in between. The CDR3 has 14 amino acids.

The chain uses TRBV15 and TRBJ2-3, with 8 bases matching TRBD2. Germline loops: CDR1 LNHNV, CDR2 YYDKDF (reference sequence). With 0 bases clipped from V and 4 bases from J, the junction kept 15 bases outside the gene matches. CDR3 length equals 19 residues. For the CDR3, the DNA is TGTGCCACCAGCAGAGATCGAGGAGCGGGGGCTTTTGGGGCAGATACGCAGTATTTT. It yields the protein CATSRDRGAGAFGADTQYF.

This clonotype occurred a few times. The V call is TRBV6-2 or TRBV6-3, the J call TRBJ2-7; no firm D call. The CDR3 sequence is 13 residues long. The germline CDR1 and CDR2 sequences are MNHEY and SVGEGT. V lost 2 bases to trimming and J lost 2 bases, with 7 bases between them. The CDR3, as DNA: TGTGCCAGCAGTTACGGGATAGCCTACGAGCAGTACTTC. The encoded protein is CASSYGIAYEQYF.

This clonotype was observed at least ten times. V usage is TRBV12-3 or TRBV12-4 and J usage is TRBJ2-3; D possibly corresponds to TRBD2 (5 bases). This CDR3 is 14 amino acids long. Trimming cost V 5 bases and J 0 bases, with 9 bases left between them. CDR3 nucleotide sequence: TGTGCCAGCAGTCCAGCGGCTAGCACAGATACGCAGTATTTT. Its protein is CASSPAASTDTQYF.

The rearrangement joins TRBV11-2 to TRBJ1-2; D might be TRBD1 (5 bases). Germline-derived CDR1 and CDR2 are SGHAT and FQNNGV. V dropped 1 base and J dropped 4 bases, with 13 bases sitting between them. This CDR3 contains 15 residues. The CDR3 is CASSLVVSGTYGYTF. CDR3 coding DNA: TGTGCCAGCAGCTTAGTCGTTTCAGGGACCTATGGCTACACCTTC. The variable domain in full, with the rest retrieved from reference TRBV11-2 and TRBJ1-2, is EAGVAQSPRYKIIEKRQSVAFWCNPISGHATLYWYQQILGQGPKLLIQFQNNGVVDDSQLPKDRFSAERLKGVDSTLKIQPAKLEDSAVYLCASSLVVSGTYGYTFGSGTRLTVV.

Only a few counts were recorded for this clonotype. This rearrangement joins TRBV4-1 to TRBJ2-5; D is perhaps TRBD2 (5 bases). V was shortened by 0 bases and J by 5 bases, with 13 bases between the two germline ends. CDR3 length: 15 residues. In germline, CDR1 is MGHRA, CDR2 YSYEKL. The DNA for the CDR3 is TGCGCCAGCAGCCAAGACGGGAATTTTTTGGAGACCCAGTACTTC. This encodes CASSQDGNFLETQYF.

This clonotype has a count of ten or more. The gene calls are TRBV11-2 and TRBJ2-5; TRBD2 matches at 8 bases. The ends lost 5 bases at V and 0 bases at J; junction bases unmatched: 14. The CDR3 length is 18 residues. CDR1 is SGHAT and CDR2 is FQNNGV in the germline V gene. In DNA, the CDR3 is TGTGCCAGCAGCCGAGTTGGGGCTGGCGGGGGGTACCAAGAGACCCAGTACTTC. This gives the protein CASSRVGAGGGYQETQYF.

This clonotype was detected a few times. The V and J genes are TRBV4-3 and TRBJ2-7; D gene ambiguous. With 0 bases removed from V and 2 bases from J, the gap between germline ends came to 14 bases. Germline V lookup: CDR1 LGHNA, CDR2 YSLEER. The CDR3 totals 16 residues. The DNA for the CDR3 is TGCGCCAGCAGCCAAGATCTAGTCAGTCCGACCTACGAGCAGTACTTC. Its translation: CASSQDLVSPTYEQYF.

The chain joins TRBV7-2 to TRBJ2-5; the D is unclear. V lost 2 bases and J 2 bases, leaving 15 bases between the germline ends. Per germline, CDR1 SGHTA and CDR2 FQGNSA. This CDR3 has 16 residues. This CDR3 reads CASSLYRAIGQETQYF. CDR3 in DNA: TGTGCCAGCAGCTTATATCGCGCTATTGGGCAAGAGACCCAGTACTTC.

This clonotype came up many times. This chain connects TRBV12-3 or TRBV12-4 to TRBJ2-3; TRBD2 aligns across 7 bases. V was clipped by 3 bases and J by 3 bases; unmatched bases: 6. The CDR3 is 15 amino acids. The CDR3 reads CASSFAGVGTDTQYF. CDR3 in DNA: TGTGCCAGCAGTTTTGCGGGAGTCGGGACAGATACGCAGTATTTT.

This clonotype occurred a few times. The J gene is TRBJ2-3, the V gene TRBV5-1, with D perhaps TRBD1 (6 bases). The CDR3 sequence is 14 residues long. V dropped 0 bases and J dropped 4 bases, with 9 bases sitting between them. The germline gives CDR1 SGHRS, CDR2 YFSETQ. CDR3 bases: TGCGCCAGCAGCTTGGTACAGGGTTCAGATACGCAGTATTTT. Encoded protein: CASSLVQGSDTQYF.

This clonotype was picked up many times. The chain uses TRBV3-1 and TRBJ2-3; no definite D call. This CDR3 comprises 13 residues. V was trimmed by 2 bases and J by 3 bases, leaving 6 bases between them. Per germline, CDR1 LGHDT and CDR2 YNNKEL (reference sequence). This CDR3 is CASSQILTDTQYF. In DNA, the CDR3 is TGTGCCAGCAGCCAAATCCTGACAGATACGCAGTATTTT.

CDR3 DNA sequence: TGTGCCAGCAGTCCCGGAGGGACAGACAATCAGCCCCAGCATTTT. This gives the protein CASSPGGTDNQPQHF. The chain combines TRBV28 with TRBJ1-5, with TRBD1 identical over 7 bases. CDR1 is MDHEN and CDR2 is SYDVKM in the germline V gene. The CDR3 is made up of 15 amino acids. With 5 bases clipped from V and 3 bases from J, the junction kept 7 bases outside the gene matches.